These 32 T cell receptor beta chains came from one sample sequenced in a study of blood T cell repertoires in COVID-19. Produced via immunoSEQ multiplex PCR; TCRdb's table is partial and in-frame only. The data hold some 62,000 clones, with 88% observed a single time. The specimen sequenced was peripheral blood. The receptors were sampled from a human donor in a cohort sampled during active COVID-19.

This clone appeared once. V usage is TRBV29-1 and J usage is TRBJ2-2; maybe TRBD1 (6 bases). The CDR3 covers 13 residues. Germline V gives CDR1 SQVTM, CDR2 ANQGSEA. Trimming took off 7 bases at V and 2 bases at J, with 11 bases between the two ends. DNA of the CDR3: TGCAGCGCTGGACAGACTAACACCGGGGAGCTGTTTTTT. Translation: CSAGQTNTGELFF.

The chain uses TRBV6-5 and TRBJ2-6; D may be TRBD1 (6 bases). Germline V gene sequence: CDR1 MNHEY, CDR2 SVGAGI. The CDR3 is made up of 15 amino acids. Trimming left V 6 bases short and J 1 base short, with 10 bases between. CDR3 loop: CASRKTGSGANVLTF. CDR3 DNA sequence: TGTGCCAGCAGGAAAACAGGGTCTGGGGCCAACGTCCTGACTTTC.

The V call is TRBV5-1, the J call TRBJ2-7; 8 positions match TRBD1. V was pared by 4 bases and J by 5 bases, with 14 bases of the junction left unmatched. CDR3 length: 16 residues. Germline V gene lookup returns CDR1 SGHRS and CDR2 YFSETQ. CDR3: CASSPTGNRGIDEQYF. The CDR3 nucleotides read TGCGCCAGCAGCCCCACCGGGAACAGGGGGATAGACGAGCAGTACTTC.

The CDR3 region is CASTSRSAANYGYTF. Here the CDR3 DNA reads TGTGCCAGCACCTCCAGGTCGGCCGCTAACTATGGCTACACCTTC. The gene calls are TRBV6-5 and TRBJ1-2; D is uncertain. Between the trimmed V and J ends, which lost 7 bases and 0 bases, there was a span of 15 bases. This CDR3 comprises 15 residues. Germline V CDR1 and CDR2: MNHEY, SVGAGI.

The chain combines TRBV7-2 with TRBJ1-1; the match to TRBD1 covers 7 bases. V was clipped by 1 base and J by 3 bases; unmatched bases: 5. The CDR3 is 15 amino acids. Germline V gene lookup returns CDR1 SGHTA and CDR2 FQGNSA. Written as DNA, the CDR3 is TGTGCCAGCAGCTTAGGGGGGACAGTGGACACTGAAGCTTTCTTT. Translated, it gives CASSLGGTVDTEAFF.

This chain uses TRBV29-1 with TRBJ2-1; 11 bases are a match to TRBD1. Germline assignment: CDR1 SQVTM and CDR2 ANQGSEA. The CDR3 is made up of 14 amino acids. V lost 7 bases, J lost 7 bases, and 9 bases stayed unmatched. The CDR3 here is CSAPDRGRVNEQFF. The CDR3 DNA is TGCAGCGCCCCGGACAGGGGGCGCGTTAATGAGCAGTTCTTC.

The V and J genes are TRBV1 and TRBJ2-7; the tabulated D call, TRBD2, remains unverified against the DNA. TRBV1 is a pseudogene locus. The CDR3 spans 17 residues. The CDR3 nucleotides read TGCACCAGCAGCCGCTACCCGGACGGGGGGTCCGAATACGAGCAGTACTTC. As protein: CTSSRYPDGGSEYEQYF.

The rearrangement links TRBV30 to TRBJ1-5; tentatively, D is TRBD1 (5 bases). Germline V lookup: CDR1 GTSNPN, CDR2 SVGIG (reference sequence). The CDR3 has 14 residues. V lost 2 bases, J lost 0 bases, and 8 bases lay in between. The chain's CDR3 is CAWSSTVSNQPQHF. The CDR3 nucleotides read TGTGCCTGGAGTTCGACAGTTAGCAATCAGCCCCAGCATTTT.

The rearrangement uses TRBV27 and TRBJ1-1; D gene ambiguous. Trimming stripped 2 bases from V and 5 bases from J, with 15 bases between. From germline, CDR1 is MNHEY and CDR2 SMNVEV (reference sequence). This CDR3 is 15 amino acids long. The CDR3 loop reads CASSLQVTRRTEAFF. The CDR3 DNA is TGTGCCAGCAGTTTACAGGTCACGAGACGGACTGAAGCTTTCTTT.

This chain connects TRBV24-1 to TRBJ2-5; 11 bases agree with TRBD2. With V trimmed by 4 bases and J by 5 bases, 8 bases remained unmatched. The CDR3 extends over 16 amino acids. Germline V CDR1 and CDR2: KGHDR, SFDVKD. CDR3 nucleotides: TGTGCCACCAGTGAGGTAGCGGGAGGGGGTAGGGAGACCCAGTACTTC. Translated: CATSEVAGGGRETQYF.

The rearrangement joins TRBV5-1 to TRBJ2-5; TRBD1 might be the D (5 bases). Trimming pared 1 base from V and 0 bases from J, leaving 19 bases between. From germline, CDR1 is SGHRS and CDR2 YFSETQ. The CDR3 runs to 18 residues. This CDR3 reads CASSLSHGAALYQETQYF. The CDR3, as DNA: TGCGCCAGCAGCTTGAGCCATGGGGCCGCTCTGTACCAAGAGACCCAGTACTTC.

The chain uses TRBV6-5 and TRBJ2-4; a weak D match, TRBD1 (6 bases). The germline CDR1 and CDR2 sequences are MNHEY and SVGAGI. This CDR3 has 13 amino acids. Trimming left V 0 bases short and J 9 bases short, with 9 bases between. The CDR3 sequence is CASSYSQGTIQYF. The DNA of the CDR3 is TGTGCCAGCAGTTACTCACAGGGCACCATTCAGTACTTC.

The chain links TRBV27 to TRBJ2-3, with D possibly TRBD2 on 6 matching bases. The CDR3 totals 14 residues. Germline V gives CDR1 MNHEY, CDR2 SMNVEV (reference sequence). With 4 bases removed from V and 4 bases from J, the gap between germline ends came to 12 bases. CDR3 residues: CASSSARRADTQYF. As DNA, the CDR3 is TGTGCCAGCAGTTCGGCCCGGAGGGCAGATACGCAGTATTTT.

This chain uses TRBV6-2 or TRBV6-3 with TRBJ2-7; 10 nucleotides align to TRBD1. The length of the CDR3 is 15 residues. The germline V gene encodes CDR1 MNHEY and CDR2 SVGEGT. Trimming at V came to 5 bases and at J to 5 bases, leaving 9 bases not matched to a gene. CDR3 coding DNA: TGTGCCAGCAGTACCATCGGGACAGGGGTAAACGAGCAGTACTTC. Its translation is CASSTIGTGVNEQYF.

This chain links TRBV28 with TRBJ2-7; TRBD2 matches 7 bases. CDR1 is MDHEN and CDR2 is SYDVKM in the germline V gene. V was pared by 1 base and J by 1 base, with 7 bases of the junction left unmatched. The CDR3 consists of 16 residues. For the CDR3, the DNA is TGTGCCAGCAGTTTATACCGCAGCGGGACGTCCTACGAGCAGTACTTC. Translated, it gives CASSLYRSGTSYEQYF. Combining the CDR3 with reference TRBV28 and TRBJ2-7 gives the whole variable domain DVKVTQSSRYLVKRTGEKVFLECVQDMDHENMFWYRQDPGLGLRLIYFSYDVKMKEKGDIPEGYSVSREKKERFSLILESASTNQTSMYLCASSLYRSGTSYEQYFGPGTRLTVT.

This rearrangement joins TRBV19 to TRBJ1-1; 7 bases are a match to TRBD1. This CDR3 spans 14 amino acids. V lost 6 bases and J lost 4; bases outside the gene matches: 8. CDR1 is LNHDA and CDR2 is SQIVND in the germline V gene (reference sequence). For the CDR3, the DNA is TGTGCCAGTAGGATAACAGGGGCCGGCACTGAAGCTTTCTTT. Its protein product is CASRITGAGTEAFF. Drawing the rest from reference TRBV19 and TRBJ1-1, the complete variable domain is DGGITQSPKYLFRKEGQNVTLSCEQNLNHDAMYWYRQDPGQGLRLIYYSQIVNDFQKGDIAEGYSVSREKKESFPLTVTSAQKNPTAFYLCASRITGAGTEAFFGQGTRLTVV.

The chain has TRBV11-2 and TRBJ2-5, with D perhaps TRBD2 (5 bases). Germline V gives CDR1 SGHAT, CDR2 FQNNGV. Trimming removed 1 base from V and 9 bases from J, with 12 bases in between. The CDR3 loop spans 13 amino acids. The CDR3 region has the DNA TGTGCCAGCAGCTTAGGAGCGGTCCAGGCCCAGTACTTC. This translates into CASSLGAVQAQYF.

The rearrangement links TRBV18 to TRBJ2-5; TRBD2 aligns across 7 bases. Trimming at V came to 3 bases and at J to 6 bases, leaving 13 bases not matched to a gene. The length of the CDR3 is 16 residues. CDR1 and CDR2 (germline): KGHSH, LQKENI. CDR3 nucleotides: TGTGCCAGCTCACCTGTCCAGCGGGACCCCCGTCAGACCCAGTACTTC. It yields the protein CASSPVQRDPRQTQYF.

This chain links TRBV12-3 or TRBV12-4 with TRBJ1-2; 7 nucleotides align to TRBD1. This CDR3 spans 13 amino acids. V dropped 3 bases and J dropped 3; count of bases not matched to a gene: 1. The CDR3 reads CASSLRGHYGYTF. The DNA for the CDR3 is TGTGCCAGCAGTTTGAGGGGGCACTATGGCTACACCTTC.

The chain recombines TRBV12-3 or TRBV12-4 with TRBJ2-3, with D unresolved. Trimming removed 5 bases from V and 10 bases from J, with 13 bases in between. The CDR3 runs to 12 residues. The CDR3 nucleotides are TGTGCCAGCAGTGACTCGACCTCTGCGCAGTATTTT. Its protein product is CASSDSTSAQYF.

The V call is TRBV6-2 or TRBV6-3, the J call TRBJ2-7; a possible D gene is TRBD1 (6 bases). Germline values: CDR1 MNHEY, CDR2 SVGEGT. Trimming took off 0 bases at V and 3 bases at J, with 12 bases between the two ends. The CDR3 consists of 15 residues. CDR3 DNA sequence: TGTGCCAGCAGTTACTCCAGGGGCATTGTCTACGAGCAGTACTTC. It encodes CASSYSRGIVYEQYF.

This clone has only a few counts. The chain combines TRBV5-1 with TRBJ2-7, with 8 bases identical to TRBD1. The V segment lost 4 bases and the J segment 7 bases; nucleotides outside the gene matches: 10. The germline CDR1 and CDR2 sequences are SGHRS and YFSETQ. CDR3 size: 14 residues. The CDR3 nucleotides are TGCGCCAGCAGCCCCACAGGGGGGATGGGAGAGCAGTACTTC. Its translation is CASSPTGGMGEQYF.

CDR3 in amino acids: CASSLGGNTDTQYF. CDR3 coding DNA: TGCGCCAGCAGCTTGGGCGGGAACACAGATACGCAGTATTTT. The rearrangement joins TRBV5-1 to TRBJ2-3; tentatively, D is TRBD2 (6 bases). The CDR3 length is 14 residues. V was cut by 0 bases and J by 2 bases, with 7 bases left in between. The germline CDR1 and CDR2 sequences are SGHRS and YFSETQ.

The chain has TRBV27 and TRBJ2-7; the D is unclear. The germline CDR1 and CDR2 sequences are MNHEY and SMNVEV (reference sequence). V was shortened by 6 bases and J by 0 bases, with 12 bases between the two germline ends. The CDR3 sequence is 14 residues long. CDR3 protein: CASSLHRLSYEQYF. CDR3 nucleotides: TGTGCCAGCAGCCTACATAGACTCTCCTACGAGCAGTACTTC.

The chain recombines TRBV27 with TRBJ2-5; TRBD2 might be the D (7 bases). Germline V gene sequence: CDR1 MNHEY, CDR2 SMNVEV (reference sequence). With 5 bases removed from V and 2 bases from J, the gap between germline ends came to 24 bases. The CDR3 is 18 residues long. Here the CDR3 DNA reads TGTGCCAGCAGTGTGTGGGGGCGCGGCGGGAGACGTCAAGAGACCCAGTACTTC. Residues: CASSVWGRGGRRQETQYF.

The rearrangement links TRBV11-2 to TRBJ2-1; the D gene is possibly TRBD1 (6 bases). V was pared by 5 bases and J by 8 bases, with 10 bases between. This CDR3 has 12 residues. Germline V gives CDR1 SGHAT, CDR2 FQNNGV. The CDR3: CASSLQGYEQFF. DNA of the CDR3: TGTGCCAGCAGCCTACAGGGCTATGAGCAGTTCTTC.

V is TRBV13 and J is TRBJ2-7; D possibly corresponds to TRBD2 (6 bases). This CDR3 contains 13 residues. V was cut by 2 bases and J by 2 bases, with 7 bases left in between. CDR1 and CDR2 from the germline V gene are PRHDT and FYEKMQ (reference sequence). CDR3 loop: CASSLPGAYEQYF. The CDR3 nucleotides are TGTGCCAGCAGCTTACCGGGGGCCTACGAGCAGTACTTC.

V is TRBV7-9 and J is TRBJ2-1; TRBD1 matches at 10 bases. The junction had 5 bases not matched to a gene; V was cut back by 7 bases and J by 5 bases. The V gene's germline CDR1 is SEHNR and CDR2 FQNEAQ (reference sequence). The CDR3 covers 14 residues. The CDR3 region is CASIRTGGNNEQFF. The CDR3 DNA sequence: TGTGCCAGCATTCGGACAGGGGGAAACAATGAGCAGTTCTTC.

The rearrangement joins TRBV19 to TRBJ1-6; D call uncertain. Germline lookup yields CDR1 LNHDA and CDR2 SQIVND (reference sequence). V was cut by 1 base and J by 10 bases, with 17 bases left in between. CDR3 length: 16 amino acids. Here the CDR3 reads CASSIGGGGIRSPLHF. In nucleotides, the CDR3 is TGTGCCAGTAGTATAGGCGGCGGAGGGATACGGTCACCCCTCCACTTT.

This chain uses TRBV29-1 with TRBJ2-6, with D possibly matching TRBD2 (6 bases). The CDR3 totals 14 residues. V was pared by 6 bases and J by 6 bases, with 15 bases between. The germline V gene has CDR1 SQVTM and CDR2 ANQGSEA. For the CDR3, the DNA is TGCAGCGTCGGACAAGGGACTGAGGCCAACGTCCTGACTTTC. Protein product: CSVGQGTEANVLTF.

The chain has TRBV3-1 (or the pseudogene TRBV3-2) and TRBJ2-5, with TRBD2 matching 13 bases. V gave up 2 bases and J gave up 2 bases; unmatched junction bases: 14. CDR3 length: 20 residues. Germline V gene data show CDR1 as LGHDT and CDR2 as YNNKEL (reference sequence). The CDR3 loop is CASSQSRLAGGLVQQETQYF. CDR3 bases: TGTGCCAGCAGCCAATCTAGACTAGCGGGGGGCCTCGTCCAACAAGAGACCCAGTACTTC.

The chain couples TRBV24-1 to TRBJ2-1, with a weak D call TRBD1 (6 bases). Per the germline V gene, CDR1 is KGHDR and CDR2 is SFDVKD. Trimming shortened V by 3 bases and J by 2 bases, and 16 bases separated the two germline ends. The CDR3 is 17 amino acids. CDR3 in amino acids: CATSDAHGQRTYNEQFF. The CDR3 nucleotides are TGTGCCACCAGTGATGCGCACGGACAGCGAACCTACAATGAGCAGTTCTTC.